The T cell receptor beta chain described here comes from a study of blood T cell repertoires in COVID-19. Study-level background: Samples taken during acute and convalescent COVID-19 were collected in the United States, Italy and Spain. The cDNA or gDNA used as material had been derived from T cells, B-cell-depleted T cells, or PBMCs.

TCRdb keeps only in-frame clones here, not all; method: immunoSEQ multiplex PCR. The data show fewer than 40,000 clones, around nine tenths seen once. The sample consisted of peripheral blood. The receptor's source is a woman aged 70 to 79 with active COVID-19.

The CDR3 loop reads CASSPGSGYEQYF. CDR3 DNA: TGTGCCAGCAGTCCCGGGAGTGGCTACGAGCAGTACTTC. This sequence joins TRBV12-3 or TRBV12-4 and TRBJ2-7; D perhaps matches TRBD2 (6 bases). Trimming pared 5 bases from V and 3 bases from J, leaving 11 bases between. The length of the CDR3 is 13 residues.